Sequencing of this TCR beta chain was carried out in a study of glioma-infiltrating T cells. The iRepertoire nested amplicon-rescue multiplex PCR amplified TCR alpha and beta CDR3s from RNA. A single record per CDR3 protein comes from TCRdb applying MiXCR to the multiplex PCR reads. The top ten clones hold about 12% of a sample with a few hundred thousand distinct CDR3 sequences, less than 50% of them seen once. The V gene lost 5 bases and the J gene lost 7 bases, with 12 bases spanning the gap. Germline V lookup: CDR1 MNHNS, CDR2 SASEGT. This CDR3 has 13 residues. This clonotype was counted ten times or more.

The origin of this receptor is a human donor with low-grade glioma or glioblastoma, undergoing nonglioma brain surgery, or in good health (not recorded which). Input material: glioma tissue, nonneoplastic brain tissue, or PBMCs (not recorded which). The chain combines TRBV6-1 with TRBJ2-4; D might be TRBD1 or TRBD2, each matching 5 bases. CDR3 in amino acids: CASSSPGANIQYF. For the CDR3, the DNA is TGTGCCAGCAGTTCGCCCGGGGCGAACATTCAGTACTTC.